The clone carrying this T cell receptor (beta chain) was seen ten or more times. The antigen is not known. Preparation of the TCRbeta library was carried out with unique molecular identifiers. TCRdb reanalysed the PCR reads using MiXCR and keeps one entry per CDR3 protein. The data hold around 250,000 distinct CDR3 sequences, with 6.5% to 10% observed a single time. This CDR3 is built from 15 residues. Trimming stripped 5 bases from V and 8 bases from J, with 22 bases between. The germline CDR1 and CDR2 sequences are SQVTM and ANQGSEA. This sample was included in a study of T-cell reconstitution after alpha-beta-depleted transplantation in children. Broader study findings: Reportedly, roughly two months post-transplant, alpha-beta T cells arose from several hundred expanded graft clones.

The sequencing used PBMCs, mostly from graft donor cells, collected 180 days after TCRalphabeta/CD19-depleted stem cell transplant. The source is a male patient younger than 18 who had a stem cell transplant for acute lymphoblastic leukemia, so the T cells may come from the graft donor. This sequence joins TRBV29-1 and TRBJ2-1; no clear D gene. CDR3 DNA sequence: TGCAGCGTTCAAACCTGGCACACACTCTTGGATGAGCAGTTCTTC. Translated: CSVQTWHTLLDEQFF.